This TCR beta chain was captured in a study of CD8 T cells in ankylosing spondylitis. General study findings and limits: Made up of about eight highly homologous variants, a TCR beta motif appeared characteristic of ankylosing spondylitis blood. Peripheral blood held disease-linked clones only at relatively low frequency, and these were CD8+. Reportedly, disease-linked clones are significantly enriched in ankylosing spondylitis patients' matched synovial fluid.

Germline CDR1 DFQATT, CDR2 SNEGSKA (reference sequence). Deletions cut 0 bases from V and 5 bases from J, with 13 bases between. This CDR3 comprises 14 residues. Quantitative barcoded 5'-RACE was used to prepare TCR beta libraries. TCRdb reanalysed the 5' RACE reads using MiXCR and keeps one entry per CDR3 protein. In the table there are about 390,000 distinct CDR3 sequences, about a fifth of which are singletons. Note on this clonotype: Its antigen is unidentified.

This sequence originates from a male donor with ankylosing spondylitis. This sequence joins TRBV20-1 and TRBJ1-2, with a possible D match to TRBD1 (6 bases). The sample consisted of blood, either unsorted or a sorted T cell fraction (not recorded which). CDR3 sequence (DNA): TGCAGTGCTAGAGAGGGGGCGGAGGATTATGGCTACACCTTC. It specifies CSAREGAEDYGYTF.